These T cell receptor beta chains were read from a single sample in a study of T-cell memory formation after mild COVID-19. TCRdb itself ran the 5' RACE reads through MiXCR, one entry per CDR3 protein. The table lists about 360,000 distinct CDR3 sequences, approximately 15% of them singletons. The sample was PBMCs or a T cell subset sorted from them (not recorded which). The receptors derive from a man between 18 and 29 years old who had mild COVID-19 (a few samples of this study predate the infection). Cell type and time point are not known. Each CDR3 is given with its conserved first and last residue. Fields, in order: D gene, clone size, V gene, J gene, CDR3 DNA, CDR3 protein. D genes are given only for firm matches. Size is stated for part of the rows, as once, few or many counts, or as a class when the clone is expanded.

D gene: .; clone size: few; V gene: TRBV18; J gene: TRBJ1-5; CDR3 DNA: TGTGCCAGCTCACCCACCAGCAATCAGCCCCAGCATTTT; CDR3 protein: CASSPTSNQPQHF
D gene: .; clone size: .; V gene: TRBV20-1; J gene: TRBJ1-1; CDR3 DNA: TGCAGTGCTATACCAGACAGGAACACTGAAGCTTTCTTT; CDR3 protein: CSAIPDRNTEAFF
D gene: .; clone size: .; V gene: TRBV7-2; J gene: TRBJ2-3; CDR3 DNA: TGTGCCAGCAGCTCACTACAGGGCCCCGGTGGGTCCCACACAGATACGCAGTATTTT; CDR3 protein: CASSSLQGPGGSHTDTQYF
D gene: .; clone size: few; V gene: TRBV7-3; J gene: TRBJ2-1; CDR3 DNA: TGTGCCAGCAGCTTACCCGGGGCTGAGCAGTTCTTC; CDR3 protein: CASSLPGAEQFF
D gene: .; clone size: few; V gene: TRBV24-1; J gene: TRBJ1-1; CDR3 DNA: TGTGCCACCAGTGTCCTCGGCTATACGATGAACACTGAAGCTTTCTTT; CDR3 protein: CATSVLGYTMNTEAFF
D gene: TRBD1; clone size: .; V gene: TRBV7-6; J gene: TRBJ1-6; CDR3 DNA: TGTGCCAGCAGCTTTAGTGCCGGGACAGGGAACTCACCCCTCCACTTT; CDR3 protein: CASSFSAGTGNSPLHF
D gene: .; clone size: .; V gene: TRBV24-1; J gene: TRBJ1-1; CDR3 DNA: TGTGCCACCAGTGGGGGCACTGAAGCTTTCTTT; CDR3 protein: CATSGGTEAFF
D gene: .; clone size: .; V gene: TRBV4-3; J gene: TRBJ2-7; CDR3 DNA: TGCGCCAGCAGCCCCGGGACCGACTCCTCCGAGCAGTACTTC; CDR3 protein: CASSPGTDSSEQYF
D gene: .; clone size: .; V gene: TRBV5-1; J gene: TRBJ1-3; CDR3 DNA: TGCGCCAGCAGCCTGACGGCTGGAAACACCATATATTTT; CDR3 protein: CASSLTAGNTIYF
D gene: TRBD1; clone size: .; V gene: TRBV4-3; J gene: TRBJ2-5; CDR3 DNA: TGCGCCAGCAGCCAGGGGTGGACAGGGCAAGAGACCCAGTACTTC; CDR3 protein: CASSQGWTGQETQYF
D gene: .; clone size: .; V gene: TRBV29-1; J gene: TRBJ2-3; CDR3 DNA: TGCAGCGTTGAAGGAACCGCCATCACAGATACGCAGTATTTT; CDR3 protein: CSVEGTAITDTQYF
D gene: .; clone size: .; V gene: TRBV6-5; J gene: TRBJ1-2; CDR3 DNA: TGTGCCAGCAGTCCCGGGCGGCTGCTTGCCGACTATGGCTACACCTTC; CDR3 protein: CASSPGRLLADYGYTF
D gene: .; clone size: few; V gene: TRBV20-1; J gene: TRBJ1-5; CDR3 DNA: TGCAGTGCTAGCAGGCGCAATCAGCCCCAGCATTTT; CDR3 protein: CSASRRNQPQHF